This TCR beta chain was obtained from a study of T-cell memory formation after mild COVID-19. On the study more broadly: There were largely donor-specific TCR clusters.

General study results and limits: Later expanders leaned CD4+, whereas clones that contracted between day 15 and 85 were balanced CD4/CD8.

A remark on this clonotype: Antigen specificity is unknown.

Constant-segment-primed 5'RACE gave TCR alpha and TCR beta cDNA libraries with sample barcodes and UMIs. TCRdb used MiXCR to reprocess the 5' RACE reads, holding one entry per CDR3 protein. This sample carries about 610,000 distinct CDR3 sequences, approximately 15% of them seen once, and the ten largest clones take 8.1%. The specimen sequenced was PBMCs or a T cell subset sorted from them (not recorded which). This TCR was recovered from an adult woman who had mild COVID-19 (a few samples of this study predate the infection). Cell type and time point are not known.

The CDR3 region is CATSTGRGAEAFF. The CDR3 nucleotides are TGTGCCACCAGCACAGGGAGGGGAGCTGAAGCTTTCTTT. The genes are TRBV24-1 and TRBJ1-1; D is perhaps TRBD1 (6 bases). CDR1 is KGHDR, CDR2 SFDVKD, per germline. The CDR3 length is 13 residues. V lost 7 bases and J 6 bases, leaving 14 bases between the germline ends.